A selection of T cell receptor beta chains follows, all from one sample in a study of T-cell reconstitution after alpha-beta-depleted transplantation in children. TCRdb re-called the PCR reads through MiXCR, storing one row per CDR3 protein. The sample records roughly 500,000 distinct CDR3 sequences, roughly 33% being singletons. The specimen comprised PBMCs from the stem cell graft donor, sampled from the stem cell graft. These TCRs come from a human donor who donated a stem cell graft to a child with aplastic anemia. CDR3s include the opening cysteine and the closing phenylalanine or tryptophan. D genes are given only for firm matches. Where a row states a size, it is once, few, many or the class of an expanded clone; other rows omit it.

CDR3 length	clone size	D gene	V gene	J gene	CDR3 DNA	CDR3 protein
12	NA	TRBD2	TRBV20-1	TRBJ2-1	TGCAGTGCTAGAACGGGGCGGGAGGGCCTCGGCTTC	CSARTGREGLGF
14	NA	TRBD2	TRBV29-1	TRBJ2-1	TGCAGCGTGGGGGCTAGCGGGCTTTACAATGAGCAGTTCTTC	CSVGASGLYNEQFF
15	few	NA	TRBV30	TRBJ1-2	TGTGCCTGGAGAGGGGGGCAGCCAGCCGGGTTGGGCTACACCTTC	CAWRGGQPAGLGYTF
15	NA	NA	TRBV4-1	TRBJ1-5	TGCGCCAGCAGCCAAGATTTCCGTAGCAATCAGCCCCAGCATTTT	CASSQDFRSNQPQHF
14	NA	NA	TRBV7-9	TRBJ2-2	TGTGCCAGCAGCTTATTATCGGGTTCCGGGGAGCTGTTTTTT	CASSLLSGSGELFF
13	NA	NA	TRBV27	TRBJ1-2	TGTGCCAGCAGTTTCGGGGACTACTATGGCTACACCTTC	CASSFGDYYGYTF
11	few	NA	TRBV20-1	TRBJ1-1	TGCAGTGCCGCCGGCGGACGTGAAGCTTTCTTT	CSAAGGREAFF
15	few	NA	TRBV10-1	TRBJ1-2	TGCGCCAGCAGTGAGTCCCCCCAGGAGAACTATGGCTACACCTTC	CASSESPQENYGYTF
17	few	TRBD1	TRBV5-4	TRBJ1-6	TGTGCCAGCAGCCAATACAGGGGCAGGCGATATAATTCACCCCTCCACTTT	CASSQYRGRRYNSPLHF
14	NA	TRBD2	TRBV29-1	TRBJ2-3	TGCAGCGCCTCGGGACTAGCATACACAGATACGCAGTATTTT	CSASGLAYTDTQYF
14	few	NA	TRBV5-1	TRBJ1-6	TGCGCCAGCGGTGATTTGGGCGAAAATTCACCCCTCCACTTT	CASGDLGENSPLHF
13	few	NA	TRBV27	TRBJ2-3	TGTGCCAGCAGTTTCGTGGGCCCAGATACGCAGTATTTT	CASSFVGPDTQYF
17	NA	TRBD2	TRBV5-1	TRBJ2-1	TGCGCCAGCAGCCCGACTAGCGGGGGCCCTCTCTACAATGAGCAGTTCTTC	CASSPTSGGPLYNEQFF
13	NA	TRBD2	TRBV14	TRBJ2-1	TGTGCCAGCAGCCAAGCCAGACTAGCAGTGCAGTTCTTC	CASSQARLAVQFF
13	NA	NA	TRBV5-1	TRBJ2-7	TGCGCCAGCAGTGACGGACATGCCTACGAGCAGTACTTC	CASSDGHAYEQYF
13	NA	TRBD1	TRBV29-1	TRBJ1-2	TGCAGCGTCGTAACAGGGGGTCGGCTTGGCTACACCTTC	CSVVTGGRLGYTF
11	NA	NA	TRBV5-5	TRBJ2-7	TGTGCCAGCAGCCCGGCGAACGAGCAGTACTTC	CASSPANEQYF
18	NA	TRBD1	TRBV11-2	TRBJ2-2	TGTGCCAGCAGCCCTTCACGCTCTGGGACAGGCTACACCGGGGAGCTGTTTTTT	CASSPSRSGTGYTGELFF
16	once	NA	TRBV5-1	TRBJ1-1	TGCGCCAGCAGCCGGGGGGGGCAGGGTACGAACACTGAAGCTTTCTTT	CASSRGGQGTNTEAFF
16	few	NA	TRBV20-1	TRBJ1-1	TGCAGTGCTAGAGCTTTTGGGACCACTGGGGGCACTGAAGCTTTCTTT	CSARAFGTTGGTEAFF
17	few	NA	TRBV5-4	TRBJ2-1	TGTGCCAGCAGCCGAGGGGTCCCGGGCCCTACCTACAATGAGCAGTTCTTC	CASSRGVPGPTYNEQFF
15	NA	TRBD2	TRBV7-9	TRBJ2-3	TGTGCCAGCAGCTCCTCCCGGCGGGGGGCAGATACGCAGTATTTT	CASSSSRRGADTQYF
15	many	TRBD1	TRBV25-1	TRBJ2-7	TGTGCCAGCAGTCAGGGTGGGACAGCCTTCTACGAGCAGTACTTC	CASSQGGTAFYEQYF
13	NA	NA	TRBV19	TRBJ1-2	TGTGCCAGTAGTTATGGGGCTAACTATGGCTACACCTTC	CASSYGANYGYTF
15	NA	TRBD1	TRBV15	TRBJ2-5	TGTGCCACCAGCAGAGCCCTGACAGGGGGAGAGACCCAGTACTTC	CATSRALTGGETQYF
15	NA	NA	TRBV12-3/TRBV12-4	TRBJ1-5	TGTGCCAGCAGTTTCTCTGGAGACTGGAATCAGCCCCAGCATTTT	CASSFSGDWNQPQHF
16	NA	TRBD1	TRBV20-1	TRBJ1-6	TGCAGTGCTAGAGAAACCGGGACAGGGCCTAATTCACCCCTCCACTTT	CSARETGTGPNSPLHF
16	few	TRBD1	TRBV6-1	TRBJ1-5	TGTGCCACCATCCAAAGGGGACAGGGGCCAAGTCAGCCCCAGCATTTT	CATIQRGQGPSQPQHF
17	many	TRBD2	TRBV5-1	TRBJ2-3	TGCGCCAGCAGCCGCCGACTAGCGGGAGACGCGGGGGATACGCAGTATTTT	CASSRRLAGDAGDTQYF
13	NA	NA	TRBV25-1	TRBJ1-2	TGTGCCAGCAGTGATCCGCGGAACTATGGCTACACCTTC	CASSDPRNYGYTF
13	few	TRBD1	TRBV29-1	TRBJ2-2	TGCAGCGTGGGCGACAGGGGGCCCGGGGAGCTGTTTTTT	CSVGDRGPGELFF
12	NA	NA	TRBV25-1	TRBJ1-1	TGTGCCAGCAGTGAAACCGGGGGCGGGGCTTTCTTT	CASSETGGGAFF
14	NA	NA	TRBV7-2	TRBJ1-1	TGTGCCAGCAGCTCGATAGGGGAGAACACTGAAGCTTTCTTT	CASSSIGENTEAFF
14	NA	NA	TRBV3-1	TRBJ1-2	TGTGCCAGCAGCCAAGGTGACGGAGGCTATGGCTACACCTTC	CASSQGDGGYGYTF
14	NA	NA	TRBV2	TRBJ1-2	TGTGCCAGCGGGGGGGACGGAGCTAACTATGGCTACACCTTC	CASGGDGANYGYTF
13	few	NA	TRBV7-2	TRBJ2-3	TGTGCCAGCAGCTCGAATACAGGAGATACGCAGTATTTT	CASSSNTGDTQYF
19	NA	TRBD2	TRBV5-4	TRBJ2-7	TGTGCCAGCAGCTTGGCCCAGGGACTAGCGGGAAGTGTATCCTACGAGCAGTACTTC	CASSLAQGLAGSVSYEQYF
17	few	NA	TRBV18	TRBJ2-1	TGTGCCAGCTCACCATCCCTGGACAGTAACCAATACAATGAGCAGTTCTTC	CASSPSLDSNQYNEQFF
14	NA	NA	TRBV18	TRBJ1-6	TGTGCCAGCTCGCTGGACATAACAAATTCACCCCTCCACTTT	CASSLDITNSPLHF
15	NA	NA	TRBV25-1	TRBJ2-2	TGTGCCAGCAGTGGACAAGTGATGTTGTCCGGGGAGCTGTTTTTT	CASSGQVMLSGELFF
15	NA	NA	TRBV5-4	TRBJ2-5	TGTGCCAGCAGCTTGGCGGCAAAAGGGGCGGAGACCCAGTACTTC	CASSLAAKGAETQYF
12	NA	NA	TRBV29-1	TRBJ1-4	TGCAGCGCCCAAGCAGGGTATGAAAAACTGTTTTTT	CSAQAGYEKLFF
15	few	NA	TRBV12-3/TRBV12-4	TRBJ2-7	TGTGCCAGCAGTTTGATCGGGCGGAGCCCCAACGAGCAGTACTTC	CASSLIGRSPNEQYF
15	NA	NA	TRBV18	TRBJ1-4	TGTGCCAGCTCACAATCACGGTCGGGAGATGAAAAACTGTTTTTT	CASSQSRSGDEKLFF
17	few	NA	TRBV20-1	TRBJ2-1	TGCAGTGCTAGAGGGGTTTTGCCCACGAGCTCCTACAATGAGCAGTTCTTC	CSARGVLPTSSYNEQFF
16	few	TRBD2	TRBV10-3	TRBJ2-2	TGTGCCATCAGTGACGGTAGCGGGAGTTCGACCGGGGAGCTGTTTTTT	CAISDGSGSSTGELFF
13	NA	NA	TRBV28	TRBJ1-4	TGTGCCAGCAGTTCCCCAGCAACCGAAAAACTGTTTTTT	CASSSPATEKLFF
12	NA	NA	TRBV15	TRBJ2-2	TGTGCCACCAGCCGGTTCGTCGGGGAGCTGTTTTTT	CATSRFVGELFF
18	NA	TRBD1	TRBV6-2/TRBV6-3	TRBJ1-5	TGTGCCAGCCTAGGCAACCTCCGGGACAGGTTCGTGGGGCAGCCCCAGCATTTT	CASLGNLRDRFVGQPQHF
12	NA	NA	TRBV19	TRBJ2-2	TGTGCCAGTAGTATCGTCCCCGGGGAGCTGTTTTTT	CASSIVPGELFF
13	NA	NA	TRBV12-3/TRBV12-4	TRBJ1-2	TGTGCCAGCAGGCAACAGGTGGACTATGGCTACACCTTC	CASRQQVDYGYTF
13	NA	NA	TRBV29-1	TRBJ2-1	TGCAGCGCGGGACTCCGAGTCTACAATGAGCAGTTCTTC	CSAGLRVYNEQFF
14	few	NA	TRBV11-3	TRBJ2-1	TGTGCCAGCAGCCCCCAGACACGGCGCGGTGAGCAGTTCTTC	CASSPQTRRGEQFF
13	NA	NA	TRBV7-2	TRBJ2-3	TGTGCCAGCGGATCCCGGGGGTCGGATACGCAGTATTTT	CASGSRGSDTQYF
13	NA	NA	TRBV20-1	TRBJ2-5	TGCAGTGCTAGGAACCCCGGGACAGAGACCCAGTACTTC	CSARNPGTETQYF
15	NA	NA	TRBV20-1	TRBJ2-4	TGCAGTGCTAGAGTTCGGGGATTAGCCAAAAACATTCAGTACTTC	CSARVRGLAKNIQYF